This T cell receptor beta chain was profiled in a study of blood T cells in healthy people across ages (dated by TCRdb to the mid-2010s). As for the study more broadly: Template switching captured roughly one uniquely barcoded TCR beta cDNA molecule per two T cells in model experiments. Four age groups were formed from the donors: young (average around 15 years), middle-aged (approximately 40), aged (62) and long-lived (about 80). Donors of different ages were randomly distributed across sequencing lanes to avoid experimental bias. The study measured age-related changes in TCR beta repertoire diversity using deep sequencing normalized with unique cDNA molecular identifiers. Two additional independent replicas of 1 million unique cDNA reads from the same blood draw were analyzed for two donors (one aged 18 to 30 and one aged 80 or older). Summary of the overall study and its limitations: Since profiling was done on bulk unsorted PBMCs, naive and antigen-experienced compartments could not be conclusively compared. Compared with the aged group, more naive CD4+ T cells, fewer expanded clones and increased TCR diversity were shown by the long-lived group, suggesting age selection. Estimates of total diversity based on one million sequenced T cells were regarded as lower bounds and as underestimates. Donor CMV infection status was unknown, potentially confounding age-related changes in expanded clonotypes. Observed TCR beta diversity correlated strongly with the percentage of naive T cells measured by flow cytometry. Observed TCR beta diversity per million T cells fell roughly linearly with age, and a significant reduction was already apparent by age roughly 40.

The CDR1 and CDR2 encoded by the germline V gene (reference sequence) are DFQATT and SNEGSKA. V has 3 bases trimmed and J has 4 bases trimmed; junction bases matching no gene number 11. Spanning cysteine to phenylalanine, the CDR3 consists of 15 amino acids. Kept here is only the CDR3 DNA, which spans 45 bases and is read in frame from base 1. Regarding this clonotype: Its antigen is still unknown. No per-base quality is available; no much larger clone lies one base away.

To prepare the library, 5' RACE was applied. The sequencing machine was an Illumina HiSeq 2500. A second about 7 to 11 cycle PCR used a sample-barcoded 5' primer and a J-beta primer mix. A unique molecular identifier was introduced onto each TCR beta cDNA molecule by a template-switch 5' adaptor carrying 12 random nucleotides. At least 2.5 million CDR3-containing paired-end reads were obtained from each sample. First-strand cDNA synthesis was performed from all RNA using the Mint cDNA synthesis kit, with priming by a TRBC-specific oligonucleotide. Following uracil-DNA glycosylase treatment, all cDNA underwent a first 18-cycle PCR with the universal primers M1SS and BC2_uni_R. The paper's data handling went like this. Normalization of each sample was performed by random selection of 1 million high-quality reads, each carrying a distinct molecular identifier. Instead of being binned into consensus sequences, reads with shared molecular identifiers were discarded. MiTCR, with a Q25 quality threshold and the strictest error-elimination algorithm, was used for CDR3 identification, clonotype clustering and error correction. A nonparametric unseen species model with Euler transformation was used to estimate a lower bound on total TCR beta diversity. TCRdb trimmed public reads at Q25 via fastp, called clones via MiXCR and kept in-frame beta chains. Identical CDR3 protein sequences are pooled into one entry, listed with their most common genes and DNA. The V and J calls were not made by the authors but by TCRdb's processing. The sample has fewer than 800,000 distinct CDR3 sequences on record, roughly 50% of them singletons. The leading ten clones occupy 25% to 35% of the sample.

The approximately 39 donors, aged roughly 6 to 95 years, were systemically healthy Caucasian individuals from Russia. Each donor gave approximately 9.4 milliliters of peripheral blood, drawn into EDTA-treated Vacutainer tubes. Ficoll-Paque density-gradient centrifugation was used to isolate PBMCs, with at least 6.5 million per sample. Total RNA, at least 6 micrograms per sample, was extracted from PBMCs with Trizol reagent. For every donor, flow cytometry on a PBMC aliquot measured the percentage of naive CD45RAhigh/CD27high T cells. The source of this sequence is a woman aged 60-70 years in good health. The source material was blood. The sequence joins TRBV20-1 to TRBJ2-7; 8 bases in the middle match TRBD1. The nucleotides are TGCAGTGCTAGTTCCCCAGGACAGGGTAATTACGAGCAGTACTTC. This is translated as CSASSPGQGNYEQYF.